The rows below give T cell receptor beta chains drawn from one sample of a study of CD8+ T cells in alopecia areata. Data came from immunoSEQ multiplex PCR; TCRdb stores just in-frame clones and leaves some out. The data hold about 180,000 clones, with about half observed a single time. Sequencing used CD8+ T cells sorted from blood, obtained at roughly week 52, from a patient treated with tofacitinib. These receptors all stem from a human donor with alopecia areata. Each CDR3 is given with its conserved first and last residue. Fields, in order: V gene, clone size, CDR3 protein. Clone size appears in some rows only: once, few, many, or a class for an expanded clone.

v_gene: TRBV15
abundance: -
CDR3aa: CATSPPGHLTGELFF

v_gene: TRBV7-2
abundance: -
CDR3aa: CASRLGQGHYEQYF

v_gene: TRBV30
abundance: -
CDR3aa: CAWSSDSPYEQYF

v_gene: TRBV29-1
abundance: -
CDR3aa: CSTGGGGTEAFF

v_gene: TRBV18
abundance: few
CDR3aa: CASSPKGIFNEKLFF

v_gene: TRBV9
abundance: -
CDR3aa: CASSLRTGVNTEAFF

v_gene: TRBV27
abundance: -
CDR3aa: CASSSRGQRQHF

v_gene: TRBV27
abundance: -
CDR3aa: CASSLVQSGVYEQYF

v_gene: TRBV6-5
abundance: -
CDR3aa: CASSYVGGSSDTQYF

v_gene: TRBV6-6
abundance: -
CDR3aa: CASSYSGGMEPQHF

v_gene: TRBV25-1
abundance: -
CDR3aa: CASRGGGGTFF

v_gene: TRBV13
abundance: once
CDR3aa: CASSPRDRATNEQFF

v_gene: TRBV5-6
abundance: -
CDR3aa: CASSWDIGERETQYF

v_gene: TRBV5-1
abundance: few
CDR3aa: CASSLLGQGAQETQYF

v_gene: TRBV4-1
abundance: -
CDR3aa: CASSQVLGRLTYEQYF

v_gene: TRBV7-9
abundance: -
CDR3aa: CASSLGSLGAFF

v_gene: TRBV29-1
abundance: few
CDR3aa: CSVTIGGDYNEQFF

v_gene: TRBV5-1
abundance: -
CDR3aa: CASSYTGSSYEQYF

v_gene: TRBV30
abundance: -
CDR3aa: CAWSVFGGRSNTEAFF

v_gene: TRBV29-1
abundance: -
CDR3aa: CSFDRRPYNEQFF

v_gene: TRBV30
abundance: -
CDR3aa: CAWSAGQGGQPQHF

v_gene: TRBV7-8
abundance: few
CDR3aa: CASSSRDSNSPLHF

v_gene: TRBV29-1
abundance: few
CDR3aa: CTDFENTEAFF

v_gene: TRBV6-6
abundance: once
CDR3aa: CASSHPRQGRETQYF

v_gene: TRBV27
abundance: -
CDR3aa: CASSPKRVTDTQYF

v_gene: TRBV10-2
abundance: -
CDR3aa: CASSEPRNATDTQYF

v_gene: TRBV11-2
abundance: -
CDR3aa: CASSFGRGAGETQYF

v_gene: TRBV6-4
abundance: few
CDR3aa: CASSDSLAGPDTQYF

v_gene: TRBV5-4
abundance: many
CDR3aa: CASSPKGRDTGELFF

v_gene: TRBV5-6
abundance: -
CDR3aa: CASSSPKSRDRGNAEAFF